This TCR beta chain comes out of a study of CD8 T cells in Susac syndrome. Study results and caveats: The study's TCR sequencing and HLA analysis covered a relatively small number of individuals, and the study acknowledged this.

Points on this clonotype: Its antigen is undetermined.

The authors carried out high-throughput sequencing of TCR beta. They applied it to CD8+ and CD4+ T cells obtained from blood. The multiple sclerosis control cohort comprised treatment-naive individuals presenting with stable or active relapsing-remitting disease. RNA, at about 0.45 to 1 ug, was reverse transcribed with random hexamers. immunoSEQ multiplex PCR amplified TCR beta CDR3 across 54 Vbeta, 13 Jbeta. TCRdb independently ran MiXCR on the immunoSEQ multiplex PCR reads; one entry per CDR3 protein. In the table there are around 270,000 distinct CDR3 sequences, almost 85% of which are singletons. CDR1 is DFQATT, CDR2 SNEGSKA, per germline (reference sequence). V gave up 5 bases and J gave up 2 bases, with 13 bases separating them. CDR3 length: 13 amino acids.

The rearrangement uses TRBV20-1 and TRBJ2-7, with a weak D call TRBD2 (6 bases). The sequence was obtained from a human donor with multiple sclerosis. The sequenced sample consisted of CD8+ T cells from PBMCs. Written as DNA, the CDR3 is TGCAGTGCTGGGCAGGGACTCGCCTACGAGCAGTACTTC. Translation: CSAGQGLAYEQYF.